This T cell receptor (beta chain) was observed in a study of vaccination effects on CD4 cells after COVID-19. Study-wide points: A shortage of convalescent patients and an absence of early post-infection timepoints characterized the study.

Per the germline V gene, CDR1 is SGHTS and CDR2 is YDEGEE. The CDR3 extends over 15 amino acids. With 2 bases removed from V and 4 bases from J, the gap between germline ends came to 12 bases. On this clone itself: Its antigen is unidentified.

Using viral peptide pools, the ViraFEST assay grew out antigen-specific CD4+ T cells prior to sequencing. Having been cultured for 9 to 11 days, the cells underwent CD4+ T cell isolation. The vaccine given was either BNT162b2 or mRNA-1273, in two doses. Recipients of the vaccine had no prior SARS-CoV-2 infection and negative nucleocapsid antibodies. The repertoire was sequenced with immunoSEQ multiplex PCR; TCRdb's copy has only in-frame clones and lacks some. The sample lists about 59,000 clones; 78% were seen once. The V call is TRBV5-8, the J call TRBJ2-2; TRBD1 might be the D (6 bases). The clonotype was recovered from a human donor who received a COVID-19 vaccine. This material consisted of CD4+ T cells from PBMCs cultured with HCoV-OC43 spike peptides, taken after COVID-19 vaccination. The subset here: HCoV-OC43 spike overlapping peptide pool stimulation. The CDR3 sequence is CASSFRGFGTGELFF. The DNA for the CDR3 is TGTGCCAGCAGCTTCAGGGGTTTCGGCACCGGGGAGCTGTTTTTT.